The 11 T cell receptor beta chains below were found in one sample sequenced in a study of response to subunit inactivated influenza vaccine. TCRdb reprocessed the RT-PCR reads with MiXCR, giving one entry per CDR3 protein. The table has around 850,000 distinct CDR3 sequences, 15% to 20% seen once. The starting material was PBMCs from blood, obtained 5 to 6 days after vaccination. The receptors here all came from a man in his fifties who received an inactivated influenza vaccine.

The chain links TRBV21-1 to TRBJ1-6. TRBV21-1 is deemed a pseudogene. This CDR3 contains 18 residues. The CDR3 protein is CASSKHPGLRPSCSPLHF. As DNA, the CDR3 is TGTGCCAGCAGCAAACATCCGGGACTCCGGCCCTCGTGTTCACCCCTCCACTTT.

V and J are TRBV19 and TRBJ1-1; D might be TRBD1 (6 bases). This CDR3 is built from 13 residues. The V gene lost 3 bases and the J gene lost 5 bases, with 10 bases spanning the gap. In germline, CDR1 is LNHDA, CDR2 SQIVND (reference sequence). The CDR3 sequence: CASSMGAGTEAFF. The CDR3 DNA follows: TGTGCCAGTAGTATGGGGGCCGGGACTGAAGCTTTCTTT.

The chain is built from TRBV29-1 and TRBJ2-1, with TRBD2 matching 10 bases. V shed 5 bases, J shed 0 bases, and the junction held 13 bases outside the gene matches. Germline-derived CDR1 and CDR2 are SQVTM and ANQGSEA. The CDR3 covers 18 residues. The CDR3 loop is CSVLAGGTRKSSYNEQFF. In DNA form, the CDR3 reads TGCAGCGTTTTAGCGGGAGGTACTCGAAAAAGCTCCTACAATGAGCAGTTCTTC.

A few counts support this clonotype. The junction departs from the called germline gene at one end, perhaps through a read error. CDR3 residues: CASSPHSGLVDF. CDR3 nucleotides: TGTGCCAGCAGCCCCCACTCAGGTTTGGTGGACTTC. This rearrangement joins TRBV3-1 to TRBJ2-7; no reliable D call. Per germline, CDR1 LGHDT and CDR2 YNNKEL (reference sequence). This CDR3 is 12 amino acids long.

This clonotype was recorded a few times. The rearrangement uses TRBV20-1 and TRBJ2-2; perhaps TRBD1 as D (5 bases). Germline CDR1 and CDR2: DFQATT and SNEGSKA (reference sequence). The CDR3 loop spans 13 amino acids. V was cut by 0 bases and J by 3 bases, with 5 bases left in between. Here the CDR3 reads CSAREGDTGELFF. DNA for the CDR3: TGCAGTGCTAGAGAAGGGGACACCGGGGAGCTGTTTTTT.

This chain links TRBV2 with TRBJ1-6; weak D call: TRBD1 (6 bases). CDR1 is SNHLY, CDR2 FYNNEI, per germline. Trimming cost V 7 bases and J 7 bases, with 17 bases left between them. The CDR3 is 15 residues long. The CDR3 bases are TGTGCCAGCAACCCACAGGGAGGAGGGAATTCACCCCTCCACTTT. Its translation: CASNPQGGGNSPLHF. The variable domain in full, with the rest retrieved from reference TRBV2 and TRBJ1-6, is EPEVTQTPSHQVTQMGQEVILRCVPISNHLYFYWYRQILGQKVEFLVSFYNNEISEKSEIFDDQFSVERPDGSNFTLKIRSTKLEDSAMYFCASNPQGGGNSPLHFGNGTRLTVT.

This chain links TRBV19 with TRBJ2-7; 8 nucleotides match TRBD2. Germline loops: CDR1 LNHDA, CDR2 SQIVND (reference sequence). The CDR3 is 15 residues long. Trimming took 4 bases from V and 5 from J; bases not matched to a gene: 10. CDR3 sequence: CASSTGGTRSDEQYF. The CDR3 DNA is TGTGCCAGTAGTACCGGGGGGACTAGGTCTGACGAGCAGTACTTC.

This clonotype occurred a few times. The junction departs from the called germline gene at one end, perhaps through a read error. V gene TRBV7-8 combines with J gene TRBJ2-1, with D perhaps TRBD1 or TRBD2 (5 bases each). This CDR3 is built from 12 residues. Germline values: CDR1 SGHVS, CDR2 FQNEAQ. The CDR3: CASSLDRGYTIF. For the CDR3, the DNA is TGTGCCAGCAGCTTAGACCGGGGCTATACCATCTTC.

V usage is TRBV6-6 and J usage is TRBJ1-5, with TRBD1 as a possible D gene (6 bases). Germline assignment: CDR1 MNHNY and CDR2 SVGAGI (reference sequence). This CDR3 comprises 13 residues. With 10 bases removed from V and 5 bases from J, the gap between germline ends came to 15 bases. The CDR3 reads CATQHRVDQPQHF. The CDR3 bases are TGTGCCACCCAGCACAGGGTGGATCAGCCCCAGCATTTT.

This clonotype has just a few counts. This chain joins TRBV7-2 and TRBJ1-6; D remains ambiguous. V was cut by 5 bases and J by 8 bases, with 7 bases left in between. This CDR3 has 12 residues. Germline values: CDR1 SGHTA, CDR2 FQGNSA. The CDR3 nucleotides read TGTGCCAGCAGCCAGGATTATTCACCCCTCCACTTT. This translates into CASSQDYSPLHF.

This clonotype was detected a few times. The chain uses TRBV20-1 and TRBJ1-1, with D unresolved. Germline lookup yields CDR1 DFQATT and CDR2 SNEGSKA (reference sequence). Trimming pared 1 base from V and 0 bases from J, leaving 6 bases between. CDR3 length: 13 amino acids. The CDR3 DNA reads as TGCAGTGCTAGAGGGGCCCTGAACACTGAAGCTTTCTTT. Translation: CSARGALNTEAFF.